This TCR beta chain was obtained from a study of T cells after yellow fever vaccination. General study points: Only a small proportion of the clonotypes turned up in both the CD4 and the CD8 compartments, likely arising from convergent recombination.

A remark on this clonotype: The antigen is not known.

V lost 0 bases, J lost 4 bases, and 24 bases lay in between. The CDR3 contains 19 residues. Germline V gene lookup returns CDR1 LGHNA and CDR2 YNFKEQ. TCRdb used MiXCR to reprocess the 5' RACE reads, holding one entry per CDR3 protein. The data show tens of thousands of distinct CDR3 sequences, 7.5% to 9% seen once. Here the sequenced sample was CD8+ T cells sorted from PBMCs, taken on the day of the yellow fever booster vaccination. The rearrangement links TRBV4-2 to TRBJ1-1; D is uncertain. This receptor was taken from a man aged 25-45 years who received the YFV17D yellow fever vaccine. The CDR3 reads CASSQEPGKIIAAGTEAFF. In DNA, the CDR3 is TGTGCCAGCAGCCAAGAGCCAGGTAAAATAATTGCCGCGGGCACTGAAGCTTTCTTT.